This T cell receptor (beta chain) is from a study of blood T cells in healthy people across ages. Overall study results and limits: Because donor CMV status was unknown, expanded clonotype changes were possibly confounded. Long-lived donors carried more naive CD4+ cells and greater diversity than aged donors. Naive T cell percentage strongly correlated with TCR beta diversity.

A remark on this clonotype: Its antigen is currently unknown.

The CDR3 runs 16 residues. Germline assignment: CDR1 SGHVS and CDR2 FQNEAQ. A second PCR of about 7 to 12 cycles used a sample-barcoded 5' primer and a J-beta primer mix. One entry per CDR3 protein results from TCRdb running MiXCR on the 5' RACE reads. This sample has about 1.5 million distinct CDR3 sequences, with approximately 39% found just once. The sequence came from a woman under 30 in good health. Material for sequencing was blood. This chain links TRBV7-8 with TRBJ2-1; tentatively, D is TRBD2 (6 bases). The DNA end is more similar to TRBJ2-7, so the J call may be wrong. The CDR3 bases are TGTGCCAGCAGCTCCCCGGGACTCCATTCTTACAATGAGCAGTACTTC. Translation gives CASSSPGLHSYNEQYF.